This T cell receptor (beta chain) was sequenced in a study of blood T cell repertoires in COVID-19. The overall study: Italy, Spain and the United States were the sources of the convalescent and acute COVID-19 samples. T cells, B-cell-depleted T cells, or PBMCs supplied cDNA or gDNA.

J lost 5 bases, V lost 3 bases, and 4 bases had no gene match. Per germline, CDR1 SGHNT and CDR2 YYREEE (reference sequence). The CDR3 is 15 residues long. Seattle enrolled patients during active infection and tracked them longitudinally. Original processing notes: Amplifying reference gene primers gave estimates of nucleated cell counts. Clones were sequenced by immunoSEQ multiplex PCR, and TCRdb holds only the in-frame ones, with some missing. From that table come the V and J calls and clone size; the DNA was used to work out D and trimming. Of 200,000 to 250,000 clones in the sample, approximately 90% were seen once.

The receptor's source is a man younger than 40 with COVID-19, enrolled during active disease. This chain links TRBV5-4 with TRBJ1-3; TRBD1 matches 11 bases. Sequencing input: peripheral blood. This CDR3 reads CASSSGQGARNTIYF. The CDR3 DNA is TGTGCCAGCAGCTCCGGACAGGGGGCGAGAAACACCATATATTTT.